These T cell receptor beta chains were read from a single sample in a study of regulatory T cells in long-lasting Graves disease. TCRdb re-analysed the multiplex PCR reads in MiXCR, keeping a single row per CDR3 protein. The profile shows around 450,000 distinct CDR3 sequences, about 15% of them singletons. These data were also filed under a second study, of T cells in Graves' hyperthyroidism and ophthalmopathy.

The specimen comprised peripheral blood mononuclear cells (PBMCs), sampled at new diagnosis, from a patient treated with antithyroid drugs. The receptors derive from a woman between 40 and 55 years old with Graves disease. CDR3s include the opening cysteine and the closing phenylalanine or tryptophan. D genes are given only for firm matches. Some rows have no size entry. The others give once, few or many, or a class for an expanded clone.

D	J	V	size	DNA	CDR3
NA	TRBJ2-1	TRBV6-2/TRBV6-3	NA	TGTGCCAGCAGTTTTACGAGGGCCATCGATGAGCAGTTCTTC	CASSFTRAIDEQFF
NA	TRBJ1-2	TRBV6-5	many	TGTGCCAGCAGTTCCCAAGTGGGAGGCGGCTACACCTTC	CASSSQVGGGYTF
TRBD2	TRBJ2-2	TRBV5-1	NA	TGCGCCAGCAGCGCACTAGCGGGAGGGTCCGACGGGGAGCTGTTTTTT	CASSALAGGSDGELFF
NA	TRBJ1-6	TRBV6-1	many	TGTGCCAGCTTGAAAATGGATTCCTATAATTCACCCCTCCACTTT	CASLKMDSYNSPLHF
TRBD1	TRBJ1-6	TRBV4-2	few	TGTGCCAGCAGCCAAGATTTGGCAGGGGGCGGGTCACCCCTCCACTTT	CASSQDLAGGGSPLHF
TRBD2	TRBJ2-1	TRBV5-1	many	TGCGCCAGCAGCTTGGACGGGACTAGTGACAATGAGCAGTTCTTC	CASSLDGTSDNEQFF
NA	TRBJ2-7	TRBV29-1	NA	TGCAGCGTTGGTGGCCTCAGGGTTGACGAGCAGTACTTC	CSVGGLRVDEQYF
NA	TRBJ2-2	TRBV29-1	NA	TGCAGCGTTGATGGAGGGTACACCAGGGAGCTGTTTTTT	CSVDGGYTRELFF
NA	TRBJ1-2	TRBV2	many	TGTGCCAGCCGCGGGCTGAGGGGCTACACCTTC	CASRGLRGYTF
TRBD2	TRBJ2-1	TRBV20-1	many	TGCAGTGCCAACGACGGGACTAGCGGGATTGGAAATGAGCAGTTCTTC	CSANDGTSGIGNEQFF
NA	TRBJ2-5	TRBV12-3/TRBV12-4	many	TGTGCCAGCAGTTTTACCGGGATTGAGACCCAGTACTTC	CASSFTGIETQYF
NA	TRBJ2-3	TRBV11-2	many	TGTGCCAGCAGCTTAGATATGGGGGCCGATACGCAGTATTTT	CASSLDMGADTQYF
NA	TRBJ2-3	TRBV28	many	TGTGCCAGCAGTGTTCCGGGGGAAACGGATACGCAGTATTTT	CASSVPGETDTQYF
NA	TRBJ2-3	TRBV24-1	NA	TGTGCCACCAGTGATTTTAAGAGGGTGGGAGATACGCAGTATTTT	CATSDFKRVGDTQYF
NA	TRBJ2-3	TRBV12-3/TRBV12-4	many	TGTGCCAGCAGACTTGATAGGACTACGCAGTATTTT	CASRLDRTTQYF
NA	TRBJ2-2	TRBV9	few	TGTGCCAGCAGCGTAGGAGGGGGAGGGGCCGGTGGCACCGGGGGGCTGTTTTTT	CASSVGGGGAGGTGGLFF
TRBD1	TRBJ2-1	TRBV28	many	TGTGCCAGCAGTTTCCGAACGACAGGGGGCGCATCGGAGAAGCAGTTCTTC	CASSFRTTGGASEKQFF
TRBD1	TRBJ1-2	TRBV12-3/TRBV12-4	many	TGTGCCAGCAGCTCCCTCGCTACAGGGGGGGACACCTTC	CASSSLATGGDTF
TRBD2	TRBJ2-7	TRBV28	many	TGTGCCAGCAGTTTACATACTAGCGGGAGTACCTACGAGCAGTACTTC	CASSLHTSGSTYEQYF
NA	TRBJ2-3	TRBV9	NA	TGTGCCAGCAGCGTAGGGGGGTGGGCAGATACGCAGTATTTT	CASSVGGWADTQYF
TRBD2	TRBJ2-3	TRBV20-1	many	TGCAGTGCTAGGGTGAGCGGGAGGGCCGCCACAGATACGCAGTATTTT	CSARVSGRAATDTQYF
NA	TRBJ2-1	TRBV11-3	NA	TGTGCCAGCAGCCACCGGACAACGGGTGAGCAGTTCTTC	CASSHRTTGEQFF
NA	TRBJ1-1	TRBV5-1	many	TGCGCCAGCAGCCGGTGGGGGGCGGAGAGCACTGAAGCTTTCTTT	CASSRWGAESTEAFF
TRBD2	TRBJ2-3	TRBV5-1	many	TGCGCCAGCCGAGGACTAGTCGGCGCAGATACGCAGTATTTT	CASRGLVGADTQYF
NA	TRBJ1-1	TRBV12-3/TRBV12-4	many	TGTGCCAGCAGGAACACTGAAGCTTTCTTT	CASRNTEAFF
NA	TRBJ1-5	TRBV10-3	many	TGTGCCACAGGCCAGGGCCTCAATCAGCCCCAGCATTTT	CATGQGLNQPQHF
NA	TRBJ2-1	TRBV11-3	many	TGTGCCAGCAGCTTAGTCGTTGGAGGTGAGCAGTTCTTC	CASSLVVGGEQFF
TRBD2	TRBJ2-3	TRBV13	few	TGTGCCAGCAGCTTAAGGACTAGCGGGGCGGGAGGCACAGATACGCAGTATTTT	CASSLRTSGAGGTDTQYF
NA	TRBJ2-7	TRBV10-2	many	TGCGCCAGCAGTGAGACGGGCGGCGGGCGACCCTACGAGCAGTACTTC	CASSETGGGRPYEQYF
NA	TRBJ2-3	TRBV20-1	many	TGCAGTGCCCTACACCCCGGACTGGCGCAGTATTTT	CSALHPGLAQYF
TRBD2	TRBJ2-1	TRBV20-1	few	TGCAGTGCTAAACCCCCCAGCGGGAGCGATGAGCAGTTCTTC	CSAKPPSGSDEQFF
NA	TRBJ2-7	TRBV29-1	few	TGCAGCGTTGAAATTGGGGGGGCAGGGGGCGAGCAGTACTTC	CSVEIGGAGGEQYF
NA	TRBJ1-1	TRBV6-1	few	TGTGCCAGCAATAGGGTTAGAAACACTGAAGCTTCCTTT	CASNRVRNTEASF
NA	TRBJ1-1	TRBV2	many	TGTGCCAGCAGACCTAGAGAGACAGGTACCATGAACACTGAAGCTTTCTTT	CASRPRETGTMNTEAFF
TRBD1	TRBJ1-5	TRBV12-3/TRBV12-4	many	TGTGCCAGCAGTTTAGGGACGACAGGGCCGGCTCAGCCCCAGCATTTT	CASSLGTTGPAQPQHF
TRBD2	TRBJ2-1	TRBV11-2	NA	TGTGCCAGCAGCTTGAGCGGGAGCCGGCCTCTCAATGAGCAGTTCTTC	CASSLSGSRPLNEQFF
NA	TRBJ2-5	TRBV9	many	TGTGCCAGCAGCGTAGACTCGGCTCAAGAGACCCAGTACTTC	CASSVDSAQETQYF
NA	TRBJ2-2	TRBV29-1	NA	TGCAGCGTTGAAGGGTCGGACACCGGGGAGCTGTTTTTT	CSVEGSDTGELFF
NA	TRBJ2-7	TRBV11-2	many	TGTGCCAGCAGCTTAGTTAGAGGGAAACCCTACGAGCAGTACTTC	CASSLVRGKPYEQYF
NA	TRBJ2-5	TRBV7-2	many	TGTGCCAGCAGCTTAGTTGGGGATGGGGAGACCCAGTACTTC	CASSLVGDGETQYF
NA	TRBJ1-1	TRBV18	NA	TGTGCCAGCTCGCTGACTGGTCGGGGGACTGAAGCTTTCTTT	CASSLTGRGTEAFF
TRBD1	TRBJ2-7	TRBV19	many	TGTGCCAGTAGTATCACAGGGGTTCTATACGAGCAGTACTTC	CASSITGVLYEQYF
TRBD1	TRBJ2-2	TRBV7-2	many	TGTGCCAGCAGCTTAAGACAGGGGGTTAACACCGGGGAGCTGTTTTTT	CASSLRQGVNTGELFF
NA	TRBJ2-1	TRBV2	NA	TGTGCCAGCAGGGAAGGACCCTACAGTGAGCAGTTCTTC	CASREGPYSEQFF
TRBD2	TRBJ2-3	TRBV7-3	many	TGTGCCAGCAGCTCGGGACTAGCGGGAGTCGGCCCAGATACGCAGTATTTT	CASSSGLAGVGPDTQYF
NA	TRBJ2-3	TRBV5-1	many	TGCGCCAGCACCCGGGCTAGCACAGATACGCAGTATTTT	CASTRASTDTQYF
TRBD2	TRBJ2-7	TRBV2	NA	TGTGCCAGCAGGGGGGGGGGGGGTTCCTACGAGCAGTACTTC	CASRGGGGSYEQYF
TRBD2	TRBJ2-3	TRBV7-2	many	TGTGCCAGCAGCTCCTGGACTAGCAGCGCAGATACGCAGTATTTT	CASSSWTSSADTQYF
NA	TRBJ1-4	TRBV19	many	TGTGCCAGTACAAGCGGGAAATTGAAACTGTTTTTT	CASTSGKLKLFF
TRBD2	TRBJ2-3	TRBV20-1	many	TGCAGTGCTGACCTAGCGGGGACGTCCCGGGGTACGCAGTATTTT	CSADLAGTSRGTQYF
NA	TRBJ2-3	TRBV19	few	TGTGCCAGTAGTATAGGTCAGGGTAGTACAGATACGCAGTATTTT	CASSIGQGSTDTQYF
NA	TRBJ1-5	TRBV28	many	TGTGCCAGCGTGGACAGCGATCAGCCCCAGCATTTT	CASVDSDQPQHF
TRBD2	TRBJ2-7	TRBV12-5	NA	TGTGCTAGTGGTCTAGCGGGAGGTGTGAGAGAGCAGTACTTC	CASGLAGGVREQYF